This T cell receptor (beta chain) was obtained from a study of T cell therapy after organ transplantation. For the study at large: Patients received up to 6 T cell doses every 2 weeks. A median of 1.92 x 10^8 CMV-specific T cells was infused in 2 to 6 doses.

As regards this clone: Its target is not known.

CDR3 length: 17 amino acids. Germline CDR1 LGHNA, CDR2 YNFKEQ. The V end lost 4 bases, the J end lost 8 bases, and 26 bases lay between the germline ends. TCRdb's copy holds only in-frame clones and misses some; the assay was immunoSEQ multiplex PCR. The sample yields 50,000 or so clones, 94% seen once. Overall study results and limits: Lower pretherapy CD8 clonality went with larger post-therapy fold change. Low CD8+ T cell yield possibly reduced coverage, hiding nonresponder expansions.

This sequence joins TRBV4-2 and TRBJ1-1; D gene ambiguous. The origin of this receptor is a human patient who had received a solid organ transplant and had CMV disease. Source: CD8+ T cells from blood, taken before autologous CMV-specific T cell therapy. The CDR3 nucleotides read TGTGCCAGCAGCCCTGACTCGTGGTCAATCGTCGCCGACGAAGCTTTCTTT. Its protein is CASSPDSWSIVADEAFF.